Listed below are T cell receptor beta chains from one sample, sequenced in a study of OX40 agonist ivuxolimab in advanced cancers. Only in-frame clones appear in the TCRdb table, and some are missing; sequencing was by immunoSEQ multiplex PCR. The profile covers 90,000 or so clones, with 75% to 95% appearing a single time and approximately 2.5% taken by the ten largest. Here the sequenced sample was CD4+ or CD8+ T cells sorted from blood, taken in a trial of the OX40 agonist ivuxolimab. These receptor sequences come from an adult with an advanced solid tumor such as melanoma, head and neck, liver or kidney cancer. Each CDR3 is given with its conserved first and last residue. A clone size is listed for some rows: how often the clone was seen (once, few, many), or a class if it is expanded.

NA TRBJ2-5 TRBV4-1 CASSQFGLTLETQYF
NA TRBJ1-5 TRBV7-8 CASSSGVSNQPQHF
NA TRBJ2-4 TRBV2 CASAAGAKNIQYF
NA TRBJ2-3 TRBV18 CASSLVSGGTDTQYF
NA TRBJ1-1 TRBV7-2 CASSLAWESNTEAFF
NA TRBJ2-1 TRBV27 CASSFDQFPYNEQFF
NA TRBJ1-5 TRBV7-2 CASSLGDRGKNQPQHF
NA TRBJ2-1 TRBV9 CASSVQYGLAGAYNEQFF
NA TRBJ2-1 TRBV2 CASSSSNEQFF
NA TRBJ1-1 TRBV30 CAWTPSQVEAFF
NA TRBJ1-1 TRBV7-9 CASSWDGSTEAFF
NA TRBJ1-4 TRBV30 CAWSATGGTNEKLFF
NA TRBJ2-7 TRBV28 CASSLVRVPYEQYF
NA TRBJ1-1 TRBV28 CASSLLSGTGVQVINTEAFF
NA TRBJ2-7 TRBV9 CASSPVAVPGQGRAYEQYF
NA TRBJ2-1 TRBV7-3 CASSGDGQNEQFF
NA TRBJ1-1 TRBV14 CASSRIGRDTEAFF
NA TRBJ2-7 TRBV27 CASSPGGWAYEQYF
NA TRBJ1-5 TRBV6-5 CASSSRQGMGQPQHF
once TRBJ1-1 TRBV27 CASSFLQGGTEAFF
NA TRBJ2-1 TRBV10-3 CAISYRSGGGHEQFF
NA TRBJ2-2 TRBV5-1 CASSRDNTGELFF
NA TRBJ2-1 TRBV4-3 CASSHRRLANEQFF
once TRBJ2-3 TRBV7-2 CASSFVNTQYF
NA TRBJ2-3 TRBV5-1 CASSSRQGGTDTQYF
NA TRBJ2-7 TRBV4-1 CASSQDRRGSYEQYF
once TRBJ2-7 TRBV6-6 CASSYGKTANEQYF
NA TRBJ1-4 TRBV19 CASSIPWGATNEKLFF
few TRBJ1-2 TRBV7-2 CAAVGFEGYTF
NA TRBJ2-3 TRBV29-1 CSLDVAGDTQYF
NA TRBJ1-1 TRBV5-4 CASIPGGGTGAAGTEAFF
NA TRBJ1-3 TRBV5-1 CASSADRGANTIYF
few TRBJ1-1 TRBV29-1 CSGDMGRTEAFF
NA TRBJ2-3 TRBV6-5 CASSLGTPTDTQYF